The rows below give T cell receptor beta chains drawn from one sample of a study of OX40 agonist ivuxolimab in advanced cancers. Sequencing used immunoSEQ multiplex PCR; TCRdb keeps in-frame clones, though not all of them. The data hold about 77,000 clones, with roughly nine tenths observed a single time. The material sequenced was CD4+ or CD8+ T cells sorted from blood, taken in a trial of the OX40 agonist ivuxolimab. The receptors shown here come from an adult with an advanced solid tumor such as melanoma, head and neck, liver or kidney cancer. The CDR3 runs from the conserved cysteine through the conserved F or W. D genes are given only for firm matches. Expanded clones are given a class, and other clones once, few, many or no size at all.

>TRBJ2-7|-|TRBD1|TRBV30
CAWSVPGQGGYEQYF
TGTGCCTGGAGTGTACCGGGACAGGGCGGGTACGAGCAGTACTTC
>TRBJ2-5|-|TRBD1|TRBV5-1
CASKAGTGIWETQYF
TGCGCCAGCAAGGCCGGGACAGGGATCTGGGAGACCCAGTACTTC
>TRBJ2-1|-|TRBD2|TRBV6-5
CASSYSGLAGGEQFF
TGTGCCAGCAGTTACTCGGGGCTAGCGGGGGGTGAGCAGTTCTTC
>TRBJ1-2|-|-|TRBV28
CASRLDRSGGYTF
TGTGCCAGCAGACTCGACAGGAGTGGTGGCTACACCTTC
>TRBJ1-2|-|TRBD1|TRBV27
CASSPTRTGAGYTF
TGTGCCAGCAGTCCCACGCGGACAGGGGCTGGCTACACCTTC
>TRBJ1-2|-|-|TRBV4-3
CASSQEWDGYGYTF
TGCGCCAGCAGCCAAGAGTGGGACGGCTATGGCTACACCTTC
>TRBJ1-2|-|-|TRBV7-2
CASSLEAGAYTF
TGTGCCAGCAGCTTAGAGGCCGGTGCCTACACCTTC
>TRBJ2-7|-|TRBD1|TRBV6-1
CASTKTGLDEQYF
TGTGCCAGCACCAAGACAGGGTTGGACGAGCAGTACTTC
>TRBJ2-3|-|-|TRBV7-2
CASSLGPPGVTDTQYF
TGTGCCAGCAGCTTAGGCCCCCCAGGAGTCACAGATACGCAGTATTTT
>TRBJ2-2|-|-|TRBV5-1
CASSLRTANTGELFF
TGCGCCAGCAGCTTGAGGACGGCGAACACCGGGGAGCTGTTTTTT
>TRBJ1-4|-|-|TRBV2
CASSEAQRVGSEKLFF
TGTGCCAGCAGTGAAGCGCAAAGGGTTGGGAGTGAAAAACTGTTTTTT
>TRBJ2-7|-|-|TRBV5-8
CASSLARWGEQYF
TGTGCCAGCAGCTTGGCTCGTTGGGGCGAGCAGTACTTC
>TRBJ2-7|-|TRBD2|TRBV11-2
CASSLSGRGGEQYF
TGTGCCAGCAGCTTGAGCGGGAGAGGGGGGGAGCAGTACTTC
>TRBJ2-7|once|-|TRBV27
CASSPRSSYEQYF
TGTGCCAGCAGTCCGAGGAGCTCCTACGAGCAGTACTTC
>TRBJ1-1|-|-|TRBV6-5
CASSYSTVNTEAFF
TGTGCCAGCAGTTACTCTACAGTGAACACTGAAGCTTTCTTT
>TRBJ1-4|once|-|TRBV9
CASSVGGTNEKLFF
TGTGCCAGCAGCGTAGGTGGGACTAATGAAAAACTGTTTTTT